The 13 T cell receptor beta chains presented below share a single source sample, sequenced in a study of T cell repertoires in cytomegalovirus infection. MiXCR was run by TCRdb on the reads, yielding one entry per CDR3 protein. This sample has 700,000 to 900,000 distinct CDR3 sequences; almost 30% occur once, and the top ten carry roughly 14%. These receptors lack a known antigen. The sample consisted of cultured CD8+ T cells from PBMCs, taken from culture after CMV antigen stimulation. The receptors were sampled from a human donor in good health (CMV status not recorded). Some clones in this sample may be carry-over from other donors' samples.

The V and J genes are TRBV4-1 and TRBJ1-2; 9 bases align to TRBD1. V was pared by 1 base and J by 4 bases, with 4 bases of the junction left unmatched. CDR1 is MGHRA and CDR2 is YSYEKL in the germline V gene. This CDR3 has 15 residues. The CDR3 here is CASSQAVTGGYGYTF. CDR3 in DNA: TGCGCCAGCAGCCAAGCGGTGACAGGGGGCTATGGCTACACCTTC.

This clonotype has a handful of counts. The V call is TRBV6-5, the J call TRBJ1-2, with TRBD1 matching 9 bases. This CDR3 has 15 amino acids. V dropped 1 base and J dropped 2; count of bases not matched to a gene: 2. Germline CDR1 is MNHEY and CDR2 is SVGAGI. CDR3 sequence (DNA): TGTGCCAGCAGTTACTGGACAGGGGAAAACTATGGCTACACCTTC. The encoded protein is CASSYWTGENYGYTF.

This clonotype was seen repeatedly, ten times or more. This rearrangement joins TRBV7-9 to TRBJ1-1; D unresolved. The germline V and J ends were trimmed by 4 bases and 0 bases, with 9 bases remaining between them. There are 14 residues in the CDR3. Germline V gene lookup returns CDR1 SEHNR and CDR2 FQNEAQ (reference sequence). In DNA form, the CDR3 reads TGTGCCAGCAGCTGGCATGGATTGAACACTGAAGCTTTCTTT. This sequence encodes CASSWHGLNTEAFF.

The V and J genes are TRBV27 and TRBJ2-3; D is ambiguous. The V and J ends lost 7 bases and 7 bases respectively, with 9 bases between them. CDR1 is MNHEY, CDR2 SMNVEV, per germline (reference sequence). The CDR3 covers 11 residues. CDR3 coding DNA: TGTGCCAGCACCCTGGGGAATACGCAGTATTTT. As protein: CASTLGNTQYF.

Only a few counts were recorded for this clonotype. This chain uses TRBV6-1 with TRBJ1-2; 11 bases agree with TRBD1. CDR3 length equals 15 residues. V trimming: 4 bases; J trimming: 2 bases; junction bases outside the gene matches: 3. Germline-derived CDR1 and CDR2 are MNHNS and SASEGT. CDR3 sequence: CASSVRTGGNYGYTF. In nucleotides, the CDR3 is TGTGCCAGCAGTGTTCGGACAGGGGGCAACTATGGCTACACCTTC.

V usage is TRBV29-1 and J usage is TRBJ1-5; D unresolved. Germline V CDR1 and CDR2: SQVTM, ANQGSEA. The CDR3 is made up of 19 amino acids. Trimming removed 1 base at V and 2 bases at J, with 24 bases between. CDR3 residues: CSVEVSAYHNARGNQPQHF. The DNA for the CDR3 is TGCAGCGTTGAAGTTTCCGCTTATCACAATGCAAGGGGCAATCAGCCCCAGCATTTT.

CDR3 region: CASSQDRGQGLPTNEKLFF. The CDR3, as DNA: TGCGCCAGCAGCCAAGATAGGGGCCAGGGCCTCCCAACTAATGAAAAACTGTTTTTT. J is TRBJ1-4 and V is TRBV4-1; perhaps TRBD1 as D (5 bases). Germline CDR1 reads MGHRA; CDR2 reads YSYEKL. The CDR3 is 19 amino acids. V shed 0 bases and J shed 0 bases, with 17 bases lying between them.

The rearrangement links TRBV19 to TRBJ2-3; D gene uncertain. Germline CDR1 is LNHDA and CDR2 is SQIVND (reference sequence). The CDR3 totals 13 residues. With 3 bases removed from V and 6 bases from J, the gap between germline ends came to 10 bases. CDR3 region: CASSIRTADTQYF. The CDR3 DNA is TGTGCCAGTAGTATTCGAACAGCCGATACGCAGTATTTT.

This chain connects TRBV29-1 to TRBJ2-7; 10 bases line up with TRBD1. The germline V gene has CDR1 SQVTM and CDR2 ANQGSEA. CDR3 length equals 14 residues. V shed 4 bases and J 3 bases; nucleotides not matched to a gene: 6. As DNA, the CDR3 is TGCAGCGTTGCTCACCGGGACAGGGGCTACGAGCAGTACGTC. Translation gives CSVAHRDRGYEQYV.

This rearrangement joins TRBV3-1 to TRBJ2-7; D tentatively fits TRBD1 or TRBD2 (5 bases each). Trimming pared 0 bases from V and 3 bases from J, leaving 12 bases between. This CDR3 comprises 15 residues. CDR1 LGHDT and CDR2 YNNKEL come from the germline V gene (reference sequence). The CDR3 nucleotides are TGTGCCAGCAGCCAAGAAGGAGGACAAGGCTACGAGCAGTACTTC. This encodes CASSQEGGQGYEQYF.

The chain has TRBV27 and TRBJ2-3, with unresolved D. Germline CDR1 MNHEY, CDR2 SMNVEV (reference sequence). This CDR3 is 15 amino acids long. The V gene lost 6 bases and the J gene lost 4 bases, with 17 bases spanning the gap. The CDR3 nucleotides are TGTGCCAGCAGGCAAGTCTTAGGGTGGGCAGATACGCAGTATTTT. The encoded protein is CASRQVLGWADTQYF.

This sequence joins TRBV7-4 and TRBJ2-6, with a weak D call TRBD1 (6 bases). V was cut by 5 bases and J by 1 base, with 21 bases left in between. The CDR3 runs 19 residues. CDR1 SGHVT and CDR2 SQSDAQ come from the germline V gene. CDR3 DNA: TGTGCCAGCAGCCCCCCGGGTAGCCAGGGGAGTTCTGGGGCCAACGTCCTGACTTTC. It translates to CASSPPGSQGSSGANVLTF.

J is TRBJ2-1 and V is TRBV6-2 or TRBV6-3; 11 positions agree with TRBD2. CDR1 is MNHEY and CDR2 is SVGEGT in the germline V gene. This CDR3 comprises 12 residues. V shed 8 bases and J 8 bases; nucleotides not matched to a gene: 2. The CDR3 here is CASEGLADEQFF. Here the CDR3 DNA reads TGTGCCAGCGAGGGACTAGCGGATGAGCAGTTCTTC.